This TCR beta chain was retrieved from a study of cytomegalovirus exposure and HLA in healthy donors. Study-wide findings and caveats: TCR beta chains numbering under 200 were designated cytomegalovirus-associated. In an earlier analysis, productive rearrangement rates for most beta V segments clustered near 87% or 30%. Among donors in an Asian-associated ancestry cluster, a later analysis reportedly found fewer N-insertions than the roughly 610-donor mean. V- and J-gene trimming in TCR beta was tied to a missense DCLRE1C variant by an analysis performed later.

The CDR3 runs to 11 residues. V was pared by 3 bases and J by 15 bases, with 5 bases of the junction left unmatched. In germline, CDR1 is ENHRY, CDR2 SYGVKD. Primers: 60 Vbeta forward and 13 Jbeta reverse. Measured with immunoSEQ multiplex PCR; TCRdb has only the in-frame clones, and not every one. Among more than 95,000 clones, over 65% were seen once, and the ten largest hold about 7.5%. Turning to this clone: Antigen unknown.

The chain employs TRBV10-3 and TRBJ2-1, with 7 bases that match TRBD1. This sequence originates from a man aged 40-49 years in good health and CMV-seropositive. Material: PBMCs. The CDR3 sequence: CAISERGPPFF. The CDR3, as DNA: TGTGCCATCAGTGAAAGGGGGCCACCGTTCTTC.